The 5 T cell receptor beta chains in this list originate from one sample, sequenced in a study of response to subunit inactivated influenza vaccine. TCRdb re-derived calls from the RT-PCR reads in MiXCR, one entry per CDR3 protein. The repertoire consists of roughly 700,000 distinct CDR3 sequences, with approximately 15% occurring once and the leading ten covering more than 9%. The source was PBMCs from blood, collected roughly 12 days after vaccination. The source is a man aged 50-59 years who received an inactivated influenza vaccine.

This clonotype came up a few times. V gene TRBV9 combines with J gene TRBJ2-2; TRBD2 aligns across 9 bases. The CDR3 runs to 16 residues. Losses at the gene ends were 4 bases for V and 4 bases for J; bases not matched to a gene: 8. Germline CDR1 SGDLS, CDR2 YYNGEE. DNA of the CDR3: TGTGCCAGCAGCCCGGGACTAGCTGTGCGCACCGGGGAGCTGTTTTTT. This gives the protein CASSPGLAVRTGELFF.

This clonotype was counted a few times. The V and J genes are TRBV6-5 and TRBJ2-7; no clear D. The germline gives CDR1 MNHEY, CDR2 SVGAGI. The CDR3 extends over 15 amino acids. Trimming cost V 1 base and J 1 base, with 11 bases left between them. DNA of the CDR3: TGTGCCAGCAGTTACTTCGCCGGGCAGTCCTACGAGCAGTACTTC. Translation: CASSYFAGQSYEQYF.

Concerning this clonotype itself: Mismatch with germline at one junction end may stem from a read error. This rearrangement joins TRBV20-1 to TRBJ2-7, with 12 bases that match TRBD2. Germline CDR1 is DFQATT and CDR2 is SNEGSKA (reference sequence). This CDR3 region has 17 residues. CDR3 DNA sequence: TGCTGTGCTAAAAGAAGAAAGGGACTAGCGGGCCGCTACGAGCAGTACTTC. It codes for CCAKRRKGLAGRYEQYF.

CDR3 bases: TGCGCCAGCAGCCAAGAAGAACGGGAGTACACCGGGGAGCTGTTTTTT. Translation: CASSQEEREYTGELFF. This rearrangement joins TRBV4-3 to TRBJ2-2; weak D call: TRBD2 (6 bases). V was pared by 0 bases and J by 3 bases, with 11 bases between. Looked up from germline, CDR1 is LGHNA and CDR2 is YSLEER. This CDR3 comprises 16 residues.

The J gene is TRBJ2-7, the V gene TRBV2; 11 nucleotides match TRBD1. Germline CDR1 reads SNHLY; CDR2 reads FYNNEI. V lost 7 bases to trimming and J lost 4 bases; unmatched junction nucleotides: 3. CDR3 length equals 13 residues. The CDR3 is CASTWDRGYEQYF. DNA for the CDR3: TGTGCCAGCACCTGGGACAGGGGGTACGAGCAGTACTTC.